This TCR beta chain originates from a study of blood T cell repertoires in COVID-19. Study-wide background: COVID-19 samples collected from the United States, Italy and Spain covered acute and convalescent phases. Nucleic acid was either cDNA or gDNA, and it came from T cells, B-cell-depleted T cells, or PBMCs.

Germline V gene lookup returns CDR1 KGHSH and CDR2 LQKENI. The CDR3 loop spans 11 amino acids. The V gene lost 8 bases and the J gene lost 7 bases, with 11 bases spanning the gap. In its sample, this clone was seen a few times. The assay was immunoSEQ multiplex PCR, and TCRdb's table has in-frame clones only and misses some. Here the sample spans 380,000 or so clones, 70% to 85% being singletons. V usage is TRBV18 and J usage is TRBJ1-1; D uncertain. The receptor comes from a human donor with acute or convalescent COVID-19. The donor label of this sample is uncertain. Specimen: peripheral blood. Written as DNA, the CDR3 is TGTGCCAGCAAAACCGGGAGTGAAGCTTTCTTT. Its protein is CASKTGSEAFF.